The rows below give T cell receptor beta chains drawn from one sample of a study of tissue T cells after allogeneic stem cell transplantation. Generated by immunoSEQ multiplex PCR, the TCRdb table keeps only in-frame clones and is missing some. The sample comprises about 9,900 clones, more than 55% of which are singletons, and around 19% rests with the top ten. The sample was tissue from the jejunum, taken at autopsy. These receptors originate from an older female donor with lung cancer. Each CDR3 is given with its conserved first and last residue. Each record gives: J gene, V gene, D gene, clone size, CDR3 protein, CDR3 DNA. The D gene is left open where the match is weak. Clone size is stated in some rows and not others, as once, few, many or a class when expanded.

j_call: TRBJ2-1; v_call: TRBV24-1; d_call: TRBD2; clone_size: once; cdr3_aa: CATSDFKASGRPGQFF; cdr3_nt: TGTGCCACCAGTGATTTTAAGGCTAGCGGGAGGCCCGGACAGTTCTTC
j_call: TRBJ2-2; v_call: TRBV19; d_call: TRBD2; clone_size: .; cdr3_aa: CASRPSGRTGELFF; cdr3_nt: TGTGCCAGTAGACCTAGCGGGAGGACCGGGGAGCTGTTTTTT
j_call: TRBJ1-2; v_call: TRBV4-1; d_call: TRBD1; clone_size: .; cdr3_aa: CASSPRWRDRPHQTF; cdr3_nt: TGCGCCAGCAGCCCCCGATGGAGGGACAGGCCACATCAAACCTTC
j_call: TRBJ2-1; v_call: TRBV7-3; d_call: TRBD1; clone_size: once; cdr3_aa: CASSLGTGGGNEQFF; cdr3_nt: TGTGCCAGCAGCCTCGGGACAGGGGGAGGCAATGAGCAGTTCTTC
j_call: TRBJ2-5; v_call: TRBV5-1; d_call: .; clone_size: .; cdr3_aa: CASSYDSMQETQYF; cdr3_nt: TGCGCCAGCAGCTATGACTCGATGCAAGAGACCCAGTACTTC
j_call: TRBJ2-3; v_call: TRBV19; d_call: .; clone_size: .; cdr3_aa: CASRKVGGDREDTQYF; cdr3_nt: TGTGCCAGTAGAAAGGTCGGGGGGGACAGGGAGGATACGCAGTATTTT
j_call: TRBJ1-6; v_call: TRBV6-5; d_call: .; clone_size: .; cdr3_aa: CASSIPGIYNSPLHF; cdr3_nt: TGTGCCAGCAGTATACCCGGGATATATAATTCACCCCTCCACTTT
j_call: TRBJ2-1; v_call: TRBV18; d_call: TRBD1; clone_size: few; cdr3_aa: CASSPDRATNEQFF; cdr3_nt: TGTGCCAGCTCACCGGACAGGGCTACGAATGAGCAGTTCTTC
j_call: TRBJ1-6; v_call: TRBV7-2; d_call: TRBD1; clone_size: .; cdr3_aa: CASSRDRKNSPLHF; cdr3_nt: TGTGCCAGCAGCCGGGACAGAAAAAATTCACCCCTCCACTTT
j_call: TRBJ2-7; v_call: TRBV3-1/TRBV3-2; d_call: .; clone_size: .; cdr3_aa: CASSQERYEQYF; cdr3_nt: TGTGCCAGCAGCCAAGAACGCTACGAGCAGTACTTC
j_call: TRBJ1-6; v_call: TRBV30; d_call: .; clone_size: .; cdr3_aa: CAWSVAGPSNSPLHF; cdr3_nt: TGTGCCTGGAGTGTCGCGGGGCCGAGTAATTCACCCCTCCACTTT
j_call: TRBJ2-3; v_call: TRBV18; d_call: .; clone_size: once; cdr3_aa: CASSLYREGTDTQYF; cdr3_nt: TGTGCCAGCTCACTATACAGGGAAGGAACAGATACGCAGTATTTT
j_call: TRBJ1-2; v_call: TRBV19; d_call: .; clone_size: .; cdr3_aa: CASSISLKGEDYGYTF; cdr3_nt: TGTGCCAGTAGTATTAGCTTGAAAGGGGAGGACTATGGCTACACCTTC
j_call: TRBJ2-1; v_call: TRBV7-2; d_call: .; clone_size: .; cdr3_aa: CASSQFQGYYNEQFF; cdr3_nt: TGTGCCAGCAGCCAATTTCAGGGGTATTACAATGAGCAGTTCTTC
j_call: TRBJ1-2; v_call: TRBV4-2; d_call: TRBD1; clone_size: .; cdr3_aa: CASSPTGDYGYTF; cdr3_nt: TGTGCCAGCAGCCCGACAGGGGACTATGGCTACACCTTC
j_call: TRBJ2-1; v_call: TRBV6-5; d_call: .; clone_size: .; cdr3_aa: CASTKMGLSYNEQFF; cdr3_nt: TGTGCCAGCACTAAGATGGGACTCTCCTACAATGAGCAGTTCTTC
j_call: TRBJ2-1; v_call: TRBV10-2; d_call: TRBD2; clone_size: few; cdr3_aa: CASSFGSGSKSYNEQFF; cdr3_nt: TGCGCCAGCAGCTTTGGTAGCGGGAGCAAATCCTACAATGAGCAGTTCTTC
j_call: TRBJ2-7; v_call: TRBV5-4; d_call: .; clone_size: .; cdr3_aa: CASSQGHNYEQYF; cdr3_nt: TGTGCCAGCAGCCAGGGACACAACTACGAGCAGTACTTC
j_call: TRBJ1-5; v_call: TRBV7-8; d_call: .; clone_size: .; cdr3_aa: CASSLDRGNQPQHF; cdr3_nt: TGTGCCAGCAGCTTGGACAGAGGCAATCAGCCCCAGCATTTT
j_call: TRBJ1-1; v_call: TRBV6-5; d_call: .; clone_size: .; cdr3_aa: CASSRQRMNTEAFF; cdr3_nt: TGTGCCAGCAGTCGACAGAGGATGAACACTGAAGCTTTCTTT
j_call: TRBJ2-5; v_call: TRBV29-1; d_call: .; clone_size: .; cdr3_aa: CSVEAFGGTQYF; cdr3_nt: TGCAGCGTTGAAGCCTTTGGGGGGACCCAGTACTTC
j_call: TRBJ2-7; v_call: TRBV7-9; d_call: .; clone_size: medium-sized; cdr3_aa: CASSLAPGSGSSYEQYF; cdr3_nt: TGTGCCAGCAGCTTAGCTCCGGGTAGTGGAAGCTCCTACGAGCAGTACTTC
j_call: TRBJ1-2; v_call: TRBV29-1; d_call: .; clone_size: .; cdr3_aa: CRGVGAGALFYGYTF; cdr3_nt: TGCCGCGGGGTGGGGGCGGGCGCCCTCTTCTATGGCTACACCTTC
j_call: TRBJ1-2; v_call: TRBV12-3/TRBV12-4; d_call: TRBD1; clone_size: .; cdr3_aa: CASTQGARYGYTF; cdr3_nt: TGTGCCAGCACCCAGGGGGCTCGGTATGGCTACACCTTC
j_call: TRBJ2-5; v_call: TRBV21-1; d_call: .; clone_size: few; cdr3_aa: CASSKGLAGGEETQYF; cdr3_nt: TGTGCCAGCAGCAAAGGTTTAGCGGGAGGGGAAGAGACCCAGTACTTC
j_call: TRBJ1-1; v_call: TRBV19; d_call: .; clone_size: .; cdr3_aa: CATVSSTEAFF; cdr3_nt: TGTGCCACCGTATCCTCCACTGAAGCTTTCTTT
j_call: TRBJ1-2; v_call: TRBV2; d_call: .; clone_size: .; cdr3_aa: CASSVTVPGIDGYTF; cdr3_nt: TGTGCCAGCAGTGTTACCGTCCCAGGGATCGATGGCTACACCTTC
j_call: TRBJ1-3; v_call: TRBV5-1; d_call: .; clone_size: .; cdr3_aa: CASSLWGGQGNTIYF; cdr3_nt: TGCGCCAGCAGCTTGTGGGGGGGACAAGGAAACACCATATATTTT
j_call: TRBJ2-4; v_call: TRBV5-1; d_call: .; clone_size: few; cdr3_aa: CASSLRGDWGNIQYF; cdr3_nt: TGCGCCAGCAGCCTAAGAGGGGACTGGGGCAACATTCAGTACTTC
j_call: TRBJ2-6; v_call: TRBV30; d_call: .; clone_size: .; cdr3_aa: CAWSVLGLSGANVLTF; cdr3_nt: TGTGCCTGGAGTGTATTGGGTCTCTCTGGGGCCAACGTCCTGACTTTC
j_call: TRBJ1-3; v_call: TRBV10-2; d_call: .; clone_size: few; cdr3_aa: CASTESEGNTIYF; cdr3_nt: TGCGCCAGCACCGAGTCAGAGGGAAACACCATATATTTT
j_call: TRBJ2-1; v_call: TRBV9; d_call: .; clone_size: .; cdr3_aa: CASSTGSSSYNEQFF; cdr3_nt: TGTGCCAGCAGCACAGGGAGTAGCTCCTACAATGAGCAGTTCTTC
j_call: TRBJ2-2; v_call: TRBV5-4; d_call: .; clone_size: .; cdr3_aa: CASSPPGTVNTGELFF; cdr3_nt: TGTGCCAGCAGCCCGCCCGGGACGGTGAACACCGGGGAGCTGTTTTTT
j_call: TRBJ2-3; v_call: TRBV18; d_call: TRBD1; clone_size: .; cdr3_aa: CASSHGTGYADTQYF; cdr3_nt: TGTGCCAGCTCCCACGGGACAGGGTACGCAGATACGCAGTATTTT
j_call: TRBJ2-1; v_call: TRBV3-1/TRBV3-2; d_call: .; clone_size: once; cdr3_aa: CASSLYRYSSYNEQFF; cdr3_nt: TGTGCCAGCAGTCTCTACAGGTACTCTTCCTACAATGAGCAGTTCTTC
j_call: TRBJ1-1; v_call: TRBV11-2; d_call: .; clone_size: .; cdr3_aa: CASSLVDKGLSAFF; cdr3_nt: TGTGCCAGCAGCTTAGTCGATAAGGGATTGTCAGCTTTCTTT
j_call: TRBJ2-1; v_call: TRBV9; d_call: TRBD2; clone_size: .; cdr3_aa: CASSVGSGNNEQFF; cdr3_nt: TGTGCCAGCAGCGTAGGTAGCGGGAACAATGAGCAGTTCTTC
j_call: TRBJ2-1; v_call: TRBV5-1; d_call: .; clone_size: .; cdr3_aa: CASSPTGPEGEEQFF; cdr3_nt: TGCGCCAGCAGCCCTACAGGACCCGAGGGAGAAGAGCAGTTCTTC
j_call: TRBJ2-4; v_call: TRBV4-3; d_call: .; clone_size: .; cdr3_aa: CASSLFRDNKNIQYF; cdr3_nt: TGCGCCAGCAGTCTCTTCCGGGACAACAAAAACATTCAGTACTTC
j_call: TRBJ2-7; v_call: TRBV18; d_call: TRBD2; clone_size: .; cdr3_aa: CASSPTSGGSYEQYF; cdr3_nt: TGTGCCAGCTCACCCACTAGCGGTGGGTCCTACGAGCAGTACTTC
j_call: TRBJ2-5; v_call: TRBV6-6; d_call: .; clone_size: medium-sized; cdr3_aa: CASRQLETQYF; cdr3_nt: TGTGCCAGCAGACAACTCGAGACCCAGTACTTC
j_call: TRBJ1-2; v_call: TRBV6-5; d_call: .; clone_size: few; cdr3_aa: CASSDRYGYTF; cdr3_nt: TGTGCCAGCAGCGACCGGTATGGCTACACCTTC
j_call: TRBJ1-1; v_call: TRBV29-1; d_call: .; clone_size: medium-sized; cdr3_aa: CSVGGSTPRVGAFF; cdr3_nt: TGCAGCGTAGGGGGGAGCACCCCCCGGGTTGGAGCTTTCTTT
j_call: TRBJ2-7; v_call: TRBV19; d_call: .; clone_size: medium-sized; cdr3_aa: CASSRDNYEQYF; cdr3_nt: TGTGCCAGTAGTCGGGACAACTACGAGCAGTACTTC
j_call: TRBJ2-1; v_call: TRBV3-1/TRBV3-2; d_call: TRBD2; clone_size: .; cdr3_aa: CASSQDDPSGLGRDEQFF; cdr3_nt: TGTGCCAGCAGCCAAGATGACCCTAGCGGTTTGGGGAGGGATGAGCAGTTCTTC